This entry features one TCR beta chain sequence. Its antigen remains unknown. Thyroid surgery took place with no prior treatment in any patient. As processed by the authors: The study's classifier, a distant-metastasis tool for papillary thyroid cancer, was built using CDR3 differences across clinicopathological groups. With MiXCR, TCRdb reprocessed the PCR reads. These V and J calls originate from TCRdb's pipeline instead of the authors' own analysis. Altogether fewer than 15,000 clones are present, under 25% being singletons, with the ten largest covering about 14%. The data derive from a study of metastatic and nonmetastatic thyroid tumors. Study-level information: Where malignant and benign thyroid patients were concerned, repertoires were compared across blood and tumor or nodule tissue. Findings of the study overall: In both blood and tumor samples, TCR beta diversity was reported significantly higher for malignant than benign nodules.

The source material was adjacent normal tissue. The receptor was derived from a female donor with papillary thyroid cancer or a benign thyroid nodule (not recorded which). Some clones in this sample may be carry-over from other donors' samples.

For the CDR3, the DNA is TGCAGTGCTAGCGCCGGGCCATTATACGAGCAGTACTTC. Its translation is CSASAGPLYEQYF. The V gene is TRBV20-1, the J gene TRBJ2-7; D not certain. Trimming stripped 3 bases from V and 4 bases from J, with 13 bases between. CDR3 length: 13 residues. The germline gives CDR1 DFQATT, CDR2 SNEGSKA (reference sequence).